The clone carrying this T cell receptor beta chain was found a few times. Its antigen is undetermined. There are 15 residues in the CDR3. V gave up 0 bases and J gave up 8 bases; unmatched junction bases: 7. The germline V gene has CDR1 MNHEY and CDR2 SVGAGI. This entry comes from a study of cytomegalovirus exposure and HLA in healthy donors. In the PCR, 60 Vbeta and 13 Jbeta primers were used. TCRdb's copy holds only in-frame clones and misses some; the assay was immunoSEQ multiplex PCR. The sample shows around 99,000 clones, approximately 79% of them seen only once. Overall study findings and caveats: Prior analysis indicated that the majority of TCR beta V segments exhibited productivity approximately 87% or approximately 30% of the time. Exclusion applied to some V segments, including TRBV6-2 and TRBV6-3, as they were indistinguishable. The HLA-A and HLA-B alleles of most subjects were reportedly predicted accurately from TCR beta sequences.

The V gene is TRBV6-5, the J gene TRBJ2-3, with 8 positions matching TRBD1. The sequence came from a woman between 40 and 50 years old in good health and CMV-seropositive. Sequenced input: PBMCs. The DNA for the CDR3 is TGTGCCAGCAGTTACTCAACCAGGGGGCTAGGTACGCAGTATTTT. Encoded protein: CASSYSTRGLGTQYF.